The T cell receptor beta chain under discussion was sequenced for a study of long-term antiretroviral therapy in people with HIV. Findings and caveats of the study: Repertoires looked antigen-experienced, with only a slight naive shift after ART. The blood, collected between about 2003 and 2017, was possibly taken under older ART regimens. Dominant in the repertoire at all time points were clones expanded before ART. Relative to transplant donor controls, diversity remained lower despite increasing after ART.

Worth noting for this clone: Its matching antigen is unknown.

The V gene lost 3 bases and the J gene lost 7 bases, with 19 bases spanning the gap. Germline loops: CDR1 MNHEY, CDR2 SMNVEV (reference sequence). The CDR3 contains 17 residues. Runs used v3.0 of the immunoSEQ assay and were done at survey level. Profiled with immunoSEQ multiplex PCR; TCRdb holds only in-frame clones, not every one. The sample includes 30,000 to 50,000 clones, 75% to 90% of them seen just once. This material consisted of unsorted PBMCs, taken 3.1 years after starting antiretroviral therapy. This TCR was sampled from a woman aged 45 to 65 with HIV. The chain joins TRBV27 to TRBJ1-6; no clear D gene. DNA of the CDR3: TGTGCCAGCAGTTTTTTGGTAGGCCTGGGCCCCAATTCACCCCTCCACTTT. It codes for CASSFLVGLGPNSPLHF.